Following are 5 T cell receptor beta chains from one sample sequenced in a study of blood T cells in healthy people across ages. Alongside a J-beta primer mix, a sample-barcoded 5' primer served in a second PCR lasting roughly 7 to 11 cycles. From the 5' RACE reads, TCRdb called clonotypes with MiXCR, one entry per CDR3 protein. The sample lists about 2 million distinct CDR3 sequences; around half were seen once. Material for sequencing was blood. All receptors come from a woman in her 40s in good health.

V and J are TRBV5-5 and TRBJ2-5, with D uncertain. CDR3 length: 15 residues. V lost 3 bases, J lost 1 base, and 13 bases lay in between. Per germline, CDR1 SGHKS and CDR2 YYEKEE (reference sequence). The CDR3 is CASSWQITVQETQYF. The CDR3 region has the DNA TGTGCCAGCAGCTGGCAAATAACTGTCCAAGAGACCCAGTACTTC.

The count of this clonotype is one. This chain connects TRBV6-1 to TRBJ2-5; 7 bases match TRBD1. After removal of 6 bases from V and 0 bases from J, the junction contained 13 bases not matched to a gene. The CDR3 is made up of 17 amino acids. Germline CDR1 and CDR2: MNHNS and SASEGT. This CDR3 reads CASRPFGQVLYQETQYF. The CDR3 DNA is TGTGCCAGCAGACCTTTCGGACAGGTTTTGTACCAAGAGACCCAGTACTTC.

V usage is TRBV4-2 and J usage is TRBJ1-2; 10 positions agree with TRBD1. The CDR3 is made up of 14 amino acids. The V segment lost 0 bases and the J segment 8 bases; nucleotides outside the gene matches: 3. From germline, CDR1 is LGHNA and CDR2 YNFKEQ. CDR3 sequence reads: CASSQEGQGEGYTF. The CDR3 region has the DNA TGTGCCAGCAGCCAAGAAGGACAGGGGGAAGGCTACACCTTC.

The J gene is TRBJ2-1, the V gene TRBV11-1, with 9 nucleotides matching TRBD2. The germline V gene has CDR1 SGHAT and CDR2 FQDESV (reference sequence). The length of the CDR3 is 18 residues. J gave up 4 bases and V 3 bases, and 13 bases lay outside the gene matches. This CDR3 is CASSFQFSGGLGYNEQFF. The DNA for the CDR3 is TGTGCCAGCAGCTTCCAATTTAGCGGGGGTCTCGGATACAATGAGCAGTTCTTC. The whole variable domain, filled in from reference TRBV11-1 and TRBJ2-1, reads EAEVAQSPRYKITEKSQAVAFWCDPISGHATLYWYRQILGQGPELLVQFQDESVVDDSQLPKDRFSAERLKGVDSTLKIQPAELGDSAMYLCASSFQFSGGLGYNEQFFGPGTRLTVL.

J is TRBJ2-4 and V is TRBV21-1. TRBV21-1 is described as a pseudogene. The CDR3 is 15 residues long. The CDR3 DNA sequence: TGTGCCAGCAGCATGGGTGGGTTAGCCAAAAACATTCAGTACTTC. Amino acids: CASSMGGLAKNIQYF.